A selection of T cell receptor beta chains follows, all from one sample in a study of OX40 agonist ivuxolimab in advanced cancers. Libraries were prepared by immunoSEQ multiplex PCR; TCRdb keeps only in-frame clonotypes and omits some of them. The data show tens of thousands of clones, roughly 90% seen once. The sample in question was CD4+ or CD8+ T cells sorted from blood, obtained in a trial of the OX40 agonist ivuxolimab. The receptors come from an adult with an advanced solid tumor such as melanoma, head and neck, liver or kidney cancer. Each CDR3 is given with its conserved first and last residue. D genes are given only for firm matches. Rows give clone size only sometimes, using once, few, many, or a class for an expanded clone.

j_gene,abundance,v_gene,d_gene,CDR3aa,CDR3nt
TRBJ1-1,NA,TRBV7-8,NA,CASSLGEAEAFF,TGTGCCAGCAGCCTAGGGGAGGCTGAAGCTTTCTTT
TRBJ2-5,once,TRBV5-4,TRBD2,CASSPGLAGGKQETQYF,TGTGCCAGCAGCCCGGGACTAGCGGGGGGGAAACAAGAGACCCAGTACTTC
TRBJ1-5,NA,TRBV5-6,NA,CASSAGTHSNQPQHF,TGTGCCAGCAGCGCCGGAACTCATAGCAATCAGCCCCAGCATTTT
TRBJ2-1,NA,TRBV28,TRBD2,CASSPLLARGLQNEQFF,TGTGCCAGCAGTCCCCTACTAGCGCGAGGCCTCCAGAATGAGCAGTTCTTC
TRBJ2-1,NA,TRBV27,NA,CASSFAGTNNEQFF,TGTGCCAGCAGCTTTGCCGGGACAAACAATGAGCAGTTCTTC
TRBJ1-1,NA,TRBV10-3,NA,CAISEGAGYTEAFF,TGTGCCATCAGTGAGGGGGCGGGGTACACTGAAGCTTTCTTT
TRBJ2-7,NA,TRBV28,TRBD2,CATHPTEGGRSYEQYF,TGTGCCACCCACCCCACGGAGGGCGGGAGAAGCTACGAGCAGTACTTC
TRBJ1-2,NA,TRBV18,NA,CASSQDSYGYTF,TGTGCCAGCTCCCAAGACAGCTATGGCTACACCTTC
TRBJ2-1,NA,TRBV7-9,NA,CASSLSDGAREQFF,TGTGCCAGCAGCTTAAGTGATGGTGCGCGTGAGCAGTTCTTC
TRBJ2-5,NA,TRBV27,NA,CASTGAFGETQYF,TGTGCCAGCACAGGGGCGTTTGGTGAGACCCAGTACTTC
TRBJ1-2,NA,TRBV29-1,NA,CSVLGGLNYGYTF,TGCAGCGTCCTGGGGGGGCTAAACTATGGCTACACCTTC
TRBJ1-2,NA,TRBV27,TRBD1,CASSSRTGYNYGYTF,TGTGCCAGCAGTTCCCGGACAGGCTATAACTATGGCTACACCTTC
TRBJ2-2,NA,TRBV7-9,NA,CASSLAEGDTGELFF,TGTGCCAGCAGCTTAGCTGAGGGGGACACCGGGGAGCTGTTTTTT
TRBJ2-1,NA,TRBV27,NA,CASSLLTHNEQFF,TGTGCCAGCAGTTTACTCACACACAATGAGCAGTTCTTC
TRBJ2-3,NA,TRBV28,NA,CASSRRGHADFITDTQYF,TGTGCCAGCAGTCGCCGGGGTCACGCGGACTTTATCACAGATACGCAGTATTTT
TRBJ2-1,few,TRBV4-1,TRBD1,CASSQEAGQGVYNEQFF,TGCGCCAGCAGCCAAGAAGCCGGACAGGGGGTCTACAATGAGCAGTTCTTC
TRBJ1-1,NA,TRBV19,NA,CASRPHQNTEAFF,TGTGCCAGTAGACCCCATCAGAACACTGAAGCTTTCTTT
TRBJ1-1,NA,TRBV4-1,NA,CASSSFLQTEAFF,TGCGCCAGCAGCAGTTTTCTTCAAACTGAAGCTTTCTTT
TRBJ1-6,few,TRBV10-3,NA,CAISEGEAPLHF,TGTGCCATCAGTGAAGGGGAGGCACCCCTCCACTTT
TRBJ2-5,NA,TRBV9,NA,CASSAGGRVTQYF,TGTGCCAGCAGCGCAGGGGGGCGGGTGACCCAGTACTTC
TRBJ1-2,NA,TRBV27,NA,CASSPGHLSGYTF,TGTGCCAGCAGTCCGGGACACCTTTCCGGCTACACCTTC
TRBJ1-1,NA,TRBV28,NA,CASSLGTGSEAFF,TGTGCCAGCAGTTTGGGGACGGGCTCGGAAGCTTTCTTT
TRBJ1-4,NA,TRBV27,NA,CASSLSETGEKLFF,TGTGCCAGCAGTTTATCTGAAACAGGGGAAAAACTGTTTTTT